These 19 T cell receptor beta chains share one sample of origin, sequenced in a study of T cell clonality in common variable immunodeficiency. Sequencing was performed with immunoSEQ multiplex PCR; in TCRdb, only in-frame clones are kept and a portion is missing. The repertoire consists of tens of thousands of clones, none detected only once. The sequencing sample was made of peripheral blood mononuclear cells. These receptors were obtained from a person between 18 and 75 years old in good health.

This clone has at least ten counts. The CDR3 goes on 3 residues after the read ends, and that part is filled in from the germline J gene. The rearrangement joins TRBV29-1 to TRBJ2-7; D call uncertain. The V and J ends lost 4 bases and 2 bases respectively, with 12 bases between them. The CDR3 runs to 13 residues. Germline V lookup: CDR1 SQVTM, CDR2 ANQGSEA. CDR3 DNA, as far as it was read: TGCAGCGTTGGGCAGGCCGCAACCTACGAG. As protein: CSVGQAATYE. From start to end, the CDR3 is CSVGQAATYEQYF.

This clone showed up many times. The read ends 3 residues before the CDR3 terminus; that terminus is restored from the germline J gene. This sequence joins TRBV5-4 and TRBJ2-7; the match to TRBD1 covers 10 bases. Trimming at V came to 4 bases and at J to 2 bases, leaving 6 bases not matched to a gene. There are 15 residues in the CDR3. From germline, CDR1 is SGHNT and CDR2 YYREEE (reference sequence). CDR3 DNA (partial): TGTGCCAGCAGCCATGGGGGACAGGGGACCTACGAG. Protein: CASSHGGQGTYE. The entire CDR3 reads CASSHGGQGTYEQYF. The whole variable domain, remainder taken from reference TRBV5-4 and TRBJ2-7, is ETGVTQSPTHLIKTRGQQVTLRCSSQSGHNTVSWYQQALGQGPQFIFQYYREEENGRGNFPPRFSGLQFPNYSSELNVNALELDDSALYLCASSHGGQGTYEQYFGPGTRLTVT.

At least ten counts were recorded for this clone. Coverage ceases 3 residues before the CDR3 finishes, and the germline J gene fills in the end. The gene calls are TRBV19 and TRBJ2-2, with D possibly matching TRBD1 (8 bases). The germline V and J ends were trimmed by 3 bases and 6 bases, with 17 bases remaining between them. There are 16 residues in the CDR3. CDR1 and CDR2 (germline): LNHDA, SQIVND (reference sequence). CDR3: CASSIGYRGRAGELFF. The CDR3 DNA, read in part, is TGTGCCAGTAGTATTGGCTACAGGGGGAGGGCCGGGGAG.

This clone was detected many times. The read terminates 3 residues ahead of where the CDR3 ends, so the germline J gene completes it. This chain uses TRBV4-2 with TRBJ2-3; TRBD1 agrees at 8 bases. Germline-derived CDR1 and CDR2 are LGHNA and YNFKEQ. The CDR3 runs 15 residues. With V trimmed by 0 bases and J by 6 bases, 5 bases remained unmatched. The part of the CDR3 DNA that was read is TGTGCCAGCAGCCAAGATGGGCAGGGGGCGGATACG. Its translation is CASSQDGQGADT. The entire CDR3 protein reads CASSQDGQGADTQYF.

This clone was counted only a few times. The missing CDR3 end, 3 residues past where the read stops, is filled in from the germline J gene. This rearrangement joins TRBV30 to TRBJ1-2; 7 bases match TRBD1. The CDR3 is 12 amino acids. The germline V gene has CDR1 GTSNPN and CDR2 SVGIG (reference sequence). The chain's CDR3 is CASAGQSYDYTF. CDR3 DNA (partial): TGTGCCTCGGCGGGACAGTCCTACGAC. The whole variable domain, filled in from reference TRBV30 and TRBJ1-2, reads SQTIHQWPATLVQPVGSPLSLECTVEGTSNPNLYWYRQAAGRGLQLLFYSVGIGQISSEVPQNLSASRPQDRQFILSSKKLLLSDSGFYLCASAGQSYDYTFGSGTRLTVV.

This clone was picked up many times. CDR3 DNA (partial): TGCAGTGAAGAGCAATTATACAATGAG. Its protein is CSEEQLYNE. The whole CDR3 is CSEEQLYNEQFF. The chain recombines TRBV20-1 with TRBJ2-1, with D unresolved. The CDR3 end is not reached by the read, which stops 3 residues before it; the germline J gene fills it in. There are 12 residues in the CDR3. Germline loops: CDR1 DFQATT, CDR2 SNEGSKA (reference sequence). Deletions cut 7 bases from V and 4 bases from J, with 11 bases between.

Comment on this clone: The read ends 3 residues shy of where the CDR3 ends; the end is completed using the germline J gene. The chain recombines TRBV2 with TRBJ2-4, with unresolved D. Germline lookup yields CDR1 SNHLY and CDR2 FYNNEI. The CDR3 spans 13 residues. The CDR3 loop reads CASRRNSNQPQYF. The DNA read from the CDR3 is TGTGCCAGCAGGCGTAATAGCAATCAGCCT.

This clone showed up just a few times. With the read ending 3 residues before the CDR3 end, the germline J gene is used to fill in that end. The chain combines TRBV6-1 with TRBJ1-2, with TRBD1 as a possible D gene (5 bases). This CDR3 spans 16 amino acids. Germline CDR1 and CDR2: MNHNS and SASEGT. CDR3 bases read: TGTGCCAGCAGTGCGCTCCAGGGACTAGCGGCAGATACC. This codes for CASSALQGLAADT. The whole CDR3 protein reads CASSALQGLAADTYTF.

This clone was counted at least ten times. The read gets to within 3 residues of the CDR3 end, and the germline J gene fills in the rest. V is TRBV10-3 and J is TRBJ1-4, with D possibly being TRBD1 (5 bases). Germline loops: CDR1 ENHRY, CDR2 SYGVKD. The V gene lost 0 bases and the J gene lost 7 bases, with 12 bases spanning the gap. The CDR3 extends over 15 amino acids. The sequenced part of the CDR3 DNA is TGTGCCATCAGTGAGTCGGGGGGATCTGGTGAAAAA. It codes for CAISESGGSGEK. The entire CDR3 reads CAISESGGSGEKLFF.

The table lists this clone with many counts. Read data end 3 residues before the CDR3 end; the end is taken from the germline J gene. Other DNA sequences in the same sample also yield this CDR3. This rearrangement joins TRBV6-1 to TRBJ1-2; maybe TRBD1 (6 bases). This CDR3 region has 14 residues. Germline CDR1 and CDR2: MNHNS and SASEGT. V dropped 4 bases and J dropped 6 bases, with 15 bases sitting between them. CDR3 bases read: TGTGCCAGCAGTGCCGGGACAAATAGGAATGGC. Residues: CASSAGTNRNG. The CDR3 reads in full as CASSAGTNRNGYTF.

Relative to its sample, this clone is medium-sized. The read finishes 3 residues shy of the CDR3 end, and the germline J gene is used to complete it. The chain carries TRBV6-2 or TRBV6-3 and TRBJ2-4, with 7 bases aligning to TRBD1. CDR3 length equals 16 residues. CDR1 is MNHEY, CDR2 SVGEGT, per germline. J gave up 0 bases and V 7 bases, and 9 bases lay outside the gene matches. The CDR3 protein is CASNPEQGRAKNIQYF. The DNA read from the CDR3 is TGTGCCAGCAACCCCGAACAGGGGAGAGCCAAAAACATT.

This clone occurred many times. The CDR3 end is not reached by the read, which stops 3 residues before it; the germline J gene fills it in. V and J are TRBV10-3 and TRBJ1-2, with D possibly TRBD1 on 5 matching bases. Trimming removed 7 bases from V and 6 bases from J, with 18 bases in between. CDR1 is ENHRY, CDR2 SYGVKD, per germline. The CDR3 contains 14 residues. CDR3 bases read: TGTGCCATCAAAACAGGAGGCAGGGTTGATGGC. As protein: CAIKTGGRVDG. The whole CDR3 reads CAIKTGGRVDGYTF.

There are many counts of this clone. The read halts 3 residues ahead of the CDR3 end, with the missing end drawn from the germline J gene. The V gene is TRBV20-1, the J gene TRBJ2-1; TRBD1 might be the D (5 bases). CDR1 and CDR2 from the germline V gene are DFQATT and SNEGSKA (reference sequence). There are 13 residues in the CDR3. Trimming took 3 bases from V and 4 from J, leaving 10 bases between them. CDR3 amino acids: CSASLDRYNEQFF. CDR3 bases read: TGCAGTGCTAGCCTCGACAGATACAATGAG.

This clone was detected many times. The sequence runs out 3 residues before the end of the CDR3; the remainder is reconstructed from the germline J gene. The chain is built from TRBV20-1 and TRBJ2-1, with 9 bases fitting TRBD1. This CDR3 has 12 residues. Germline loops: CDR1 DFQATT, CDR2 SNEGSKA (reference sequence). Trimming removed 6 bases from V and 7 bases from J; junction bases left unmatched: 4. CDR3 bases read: TGCAGTGCCCGGGACAGGGAGAATGAG. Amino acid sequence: CSARDRENE. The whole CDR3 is CSARDRENEQFF.

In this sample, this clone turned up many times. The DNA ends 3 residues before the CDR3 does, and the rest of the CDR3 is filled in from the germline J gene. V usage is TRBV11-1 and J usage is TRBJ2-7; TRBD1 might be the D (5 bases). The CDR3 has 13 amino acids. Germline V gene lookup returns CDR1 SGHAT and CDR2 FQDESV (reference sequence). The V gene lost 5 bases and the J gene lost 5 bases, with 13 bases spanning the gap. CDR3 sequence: CASSLGHRHEQYF. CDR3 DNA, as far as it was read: TGTGCCAGCAGCCTAGGACATCGCCACGAG.

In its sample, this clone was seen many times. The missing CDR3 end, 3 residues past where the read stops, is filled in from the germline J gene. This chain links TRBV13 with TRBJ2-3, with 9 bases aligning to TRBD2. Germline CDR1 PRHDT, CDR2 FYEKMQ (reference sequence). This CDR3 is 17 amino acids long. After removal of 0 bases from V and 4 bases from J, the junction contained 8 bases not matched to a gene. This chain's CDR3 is CASSLGGGSGGSDTQYF. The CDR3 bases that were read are TGTGCCAGCAGCTTAGGGGGAGGGAGCGGGGGGTCAGATACG.

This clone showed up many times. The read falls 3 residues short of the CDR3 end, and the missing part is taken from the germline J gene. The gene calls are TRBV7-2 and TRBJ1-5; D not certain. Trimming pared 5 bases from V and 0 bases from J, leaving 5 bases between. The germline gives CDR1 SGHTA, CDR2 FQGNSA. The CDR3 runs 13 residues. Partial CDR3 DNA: TGTGCCAGCAGCCCCAATAGCAATCAGCCC. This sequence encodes CASSPNSNQP. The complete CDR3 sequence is CASSPNSNQPQHF.

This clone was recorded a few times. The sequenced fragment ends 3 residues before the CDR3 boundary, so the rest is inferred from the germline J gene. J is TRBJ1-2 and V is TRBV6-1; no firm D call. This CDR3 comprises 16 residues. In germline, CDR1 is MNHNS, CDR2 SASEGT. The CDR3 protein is CASSEALLAGSYDYTF. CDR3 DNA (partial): TGTGCCAGCAGTGAGGCCCTACTAGCGGGGTCCTACGAC.

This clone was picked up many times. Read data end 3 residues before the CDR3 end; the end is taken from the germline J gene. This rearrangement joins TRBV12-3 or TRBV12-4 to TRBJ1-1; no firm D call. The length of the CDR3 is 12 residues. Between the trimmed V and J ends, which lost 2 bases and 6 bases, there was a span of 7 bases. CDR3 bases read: TGTGCCAGCAGTTTACCCCGGTCTGAA. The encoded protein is CASSLPRSE. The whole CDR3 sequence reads CASSLPRSEAFF.